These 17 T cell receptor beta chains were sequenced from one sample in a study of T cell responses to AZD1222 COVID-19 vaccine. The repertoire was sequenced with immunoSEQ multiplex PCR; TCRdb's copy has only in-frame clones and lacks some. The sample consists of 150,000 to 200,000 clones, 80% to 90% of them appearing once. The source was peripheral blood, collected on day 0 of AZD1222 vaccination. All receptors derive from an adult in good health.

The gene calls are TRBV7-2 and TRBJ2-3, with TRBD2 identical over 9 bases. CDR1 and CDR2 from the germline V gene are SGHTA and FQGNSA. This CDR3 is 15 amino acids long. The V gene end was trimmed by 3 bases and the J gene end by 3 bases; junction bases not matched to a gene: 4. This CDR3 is CASSFGAGGTDTQYF. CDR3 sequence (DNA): TGTGCCAGCAGCTTCGGAGCGGGGGGTACAGATACGCAGTATTTT.

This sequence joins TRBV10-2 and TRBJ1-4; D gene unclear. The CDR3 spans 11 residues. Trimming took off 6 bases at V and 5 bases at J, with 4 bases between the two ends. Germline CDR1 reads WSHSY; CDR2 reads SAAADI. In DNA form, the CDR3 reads TGCGCCAGCAGGACGAATGAAAAACTGTTTTTT. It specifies CASRTNEKLFF.

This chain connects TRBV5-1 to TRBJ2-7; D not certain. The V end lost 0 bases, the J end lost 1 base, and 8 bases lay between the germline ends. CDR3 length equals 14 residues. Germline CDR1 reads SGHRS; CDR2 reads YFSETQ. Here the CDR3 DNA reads TGCGCCAGCAGCTTGGGGCCCGATTCCTACGAGCAGTACGTC. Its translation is CASSLGPDSYEQYV.

The CDR3 spells CASSVGMEPYYEQYV. The DNA for the CDR3 is TGTGCCAGCAGCGTAGGAATGGAGCCCTACTACGAGCAGTACGTC. The chain carries TRBV9 and TRBJ2-7; D remains unclear. From germline, CDR1 is SGDLS and CDR2 YYNGEE. V lost 0 bases and J lost 3, with 13 bases in between. This CDR3 comprises 15 residues.

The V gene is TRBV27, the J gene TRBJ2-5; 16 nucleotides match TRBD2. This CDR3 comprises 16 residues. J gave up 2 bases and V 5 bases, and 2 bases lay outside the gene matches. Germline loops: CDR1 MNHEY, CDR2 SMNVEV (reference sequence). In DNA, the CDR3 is TGTGCCAGCAGTGTGGGACTAGCGGGGGGGCAAGAGACCCAGTACTTC. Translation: CASSVGLAGGQETQYF.

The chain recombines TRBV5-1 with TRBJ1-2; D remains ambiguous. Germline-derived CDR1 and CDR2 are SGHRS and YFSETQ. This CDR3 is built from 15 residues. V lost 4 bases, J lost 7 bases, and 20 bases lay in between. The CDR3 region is CASSPVPFGGSGYTF. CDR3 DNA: TGCGCCAGCAGCCCGGTCCCTTTCGGCGGAAGTGGCTACACCTTC.

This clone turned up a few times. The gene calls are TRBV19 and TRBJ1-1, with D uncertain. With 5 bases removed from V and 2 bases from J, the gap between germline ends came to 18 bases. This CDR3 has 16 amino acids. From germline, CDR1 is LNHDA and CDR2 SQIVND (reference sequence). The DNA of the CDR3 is TGTGCCAGTAGTCCCCTATTTTCGGGGATAAACACTGAAGCTTTCTTT. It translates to CASSPLFSGINTEAFF.

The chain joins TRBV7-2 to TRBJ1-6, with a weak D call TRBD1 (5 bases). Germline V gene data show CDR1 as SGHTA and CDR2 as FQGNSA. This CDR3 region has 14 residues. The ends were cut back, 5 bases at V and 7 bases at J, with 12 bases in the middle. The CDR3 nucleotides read TGTGCCAGCAGCACCCAGGGTGTGAATTCACCCCTCCACTTT. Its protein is CASSTQGVNSPLHF.

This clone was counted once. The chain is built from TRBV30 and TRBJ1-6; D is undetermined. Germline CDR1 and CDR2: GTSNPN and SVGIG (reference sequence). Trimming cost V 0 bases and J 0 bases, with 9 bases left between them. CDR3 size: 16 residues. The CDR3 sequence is CAWSVARSSYNSPLHF. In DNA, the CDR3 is TGTGCCTGGAGTGTTGCCCGGAGCTCCTATAATTCACCCCTCCACTTT.

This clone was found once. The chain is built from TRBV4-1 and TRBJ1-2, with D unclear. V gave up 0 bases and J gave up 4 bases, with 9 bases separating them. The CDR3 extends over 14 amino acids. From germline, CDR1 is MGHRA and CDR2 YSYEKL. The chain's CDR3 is CASSQEGRFYGYTF. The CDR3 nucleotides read TGCGCCAGCAGCCAAGAAGGACGGTTCTATGGCTACACCTTC.

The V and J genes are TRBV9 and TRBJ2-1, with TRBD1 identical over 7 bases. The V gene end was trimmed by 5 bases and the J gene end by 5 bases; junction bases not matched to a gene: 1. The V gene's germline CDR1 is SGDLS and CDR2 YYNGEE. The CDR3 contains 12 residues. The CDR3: CASRGQNNEQFF. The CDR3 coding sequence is TGTGCCAGCAGGGGACAGAACAATGAGCAGTTCTTC.

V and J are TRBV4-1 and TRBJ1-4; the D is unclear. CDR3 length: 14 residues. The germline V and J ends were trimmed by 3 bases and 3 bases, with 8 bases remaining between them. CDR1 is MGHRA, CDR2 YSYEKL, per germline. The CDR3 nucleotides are TGCGCCAGCAGCCAGCCAGGCCCTAATGAAAAACTGTTTTTT. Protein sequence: CASSQPGPNEKLFF.

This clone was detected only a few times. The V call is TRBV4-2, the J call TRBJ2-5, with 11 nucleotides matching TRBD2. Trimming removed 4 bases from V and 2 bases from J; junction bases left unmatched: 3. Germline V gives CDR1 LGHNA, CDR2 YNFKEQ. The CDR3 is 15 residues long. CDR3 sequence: CASSRLAGRQETQYF. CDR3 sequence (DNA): TGTGCCAGCAGCCGACTAGCGGGGAGACAAGAGACCCAGTACTTC.

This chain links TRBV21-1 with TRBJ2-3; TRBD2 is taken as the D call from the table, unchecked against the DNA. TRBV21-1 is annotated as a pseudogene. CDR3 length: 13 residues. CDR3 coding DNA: TGTGCCAGCAGCCCCTTGGAGACAGATACGCAGTATTTT. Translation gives CASSPLETDTQYF.

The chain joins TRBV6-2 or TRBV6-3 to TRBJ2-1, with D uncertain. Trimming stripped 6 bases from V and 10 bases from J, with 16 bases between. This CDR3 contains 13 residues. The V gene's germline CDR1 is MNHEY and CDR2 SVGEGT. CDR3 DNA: TGTGCCAGCAGGCCTTCGCCCAAGGACGAGCAGTTCTTC. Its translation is CASRPSPKDEQFF.

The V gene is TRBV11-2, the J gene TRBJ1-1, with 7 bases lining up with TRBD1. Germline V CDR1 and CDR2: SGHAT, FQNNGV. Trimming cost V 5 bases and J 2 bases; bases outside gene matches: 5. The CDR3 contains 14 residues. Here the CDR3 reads CASSTRTGNTEAFF. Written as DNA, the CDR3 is TGTGCCAGCAGCACCAGGACAGGAAACACTGAAGCTTTCTTT. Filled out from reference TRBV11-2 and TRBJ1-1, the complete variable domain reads EAGVAQSPRYKIIEKRQSVAFWCNPISGHATLYWYQQILGQGPKLLIQFQNNGVVDDSQLPKDRFSAERLKGVDSTLKIQPAKLEDSAVYLCASSTRTGNTEAFFGQGTRLTVV.

CDR3 in amino acids: CASLLGNGYEQYF. The CDR3 DNA sequence: TGTGCTAGCCTCCTGGGCAACGGATACGAGCAGTACTTC. The J gene is TRBJ2-7, the V gene TRBV28; D gene uncertain. The CDR3 is 13 amino acids. Germline CDR1 and CDR2: MDHEN and SYDVKM.